A selection of T cell receptor beta chains follows, all from one sample in a study of blood T cell repertoires in COVID-19. Method: immunoSEQ multiplex PCR; TCRdb's copy keeps in-frame clones and lacks some. The data contain over 150,000 clones, around 84% of them singletons. The source material was peripheral blood. The receptors were sampled from a woman in her sixties or seventies with COVID-19, enrolled during active disease. Both conserved end residues are trimmed from each CDR3. Fields, in order: J gene, V gene, CDR3 protein.

J: TRBJ1-3; V: TRBV4-1; CDR3: ASSVHLGGDYGNTIY
J: TRBJ1-1; V: TRBV14; CDR3: ASSPLGGQNTEAF
J: TRBJ1-4; V: TRBV5-5; CDR3: ASSLFRQGANEKLF
J: TRBJ2-3; V: TRBV5-4; CDR3: ASRYVGASGDTQY
J: TRBJ2-3; V: TRBV10-1; CDR3: ASSDRSGSTDTQY
J: TRBJ2-1; V: TRBV5-5; CDR3: ASSFWALANEQF
J: TRBJ2-2; V: TRBV7-7; CDR3: ASSPLATGGITGELF
J: TRBJ1-1; V: TRBV5-1; CDR3: ASSLGRDTEAF
J: TRBJ2-3; V: TRBV25-1; CDR3: ASMVRQATDTQY
J: TRBJ1-1; V: TRBV28; CDR3: ASSLHGTGGTAF
J: TRBJ1-2; V: TRBV7-8; CDR3: ASSSAPNYGYT
J: TRBJ2-1; V: TRBV3-1/TRBV3-2; CDR3: ASSQDRLAGYNEQF
J: TRBJ1-2; V: TRBV30; CDR3: AWSVLRGGGYT
J: TRBJ2-3; V: TRBV3-1/TRBV3-2; CDR3: ASVRGGSTDTQY
J: TRBJ2-2; V: TRBV9; CDR3: ASGRAGVGPGELF
J: TRBJ1-1; V: TRBV7-9; CDR3: ASSSRQGANTEAF
J: TRBJ2-2; V: TRBV18; CDR3: ASRWDSLTGELF
J: TRBJ1-4; V: TRBV6-5; CDR3: ASRDRFVEKLF
J: TRBJ2-1; V: TRBV5-1; CDR3: ASRPGGGYNNEQF
J: TRBJ2-1; V: TRBV11-2; CDR3: ASSLDPRGGLNEQF
J: TRBJ1-5; V: TRBV7-9; CDR3: ASSPTGHQPQH
J: TRBJ1-1; V: TRBV5-1; CDR3: ASSLKGGDTEAF
J: TRBJ1-2; V: TRBV7-8; CDR3: ASIDARTYGYT
J: TRBJ1-1; V: TRBV5-1; CDR3: ASSGTANMNTEAF
J: TRBJ2-5; V: TRBV12-5; CDR3: ASGLVLSGSEETQY
J: TRBJ2-1; V: TRBV7-3; CDR3: ASSLSSGNNEQF
J: TRBJ1-1; V: TRBV18; CDR3: ASSPPRGNTEAF
J: TRBJ1-1; V: TRBV4-2; CDR3: ASSQAGLSDPEAF
J: TRBJ2-5; V: TRBV19; CDR3: ASSMAGGVETQY
J: TRBJ1-2; V: TRBV7-9; CDR3: ASSLLQPSYGYT
J: TRBJ1-1; V: TRBV18; CDR3: ASSPITGNTEAF
J: TRBJ1-1; V: TRBV11-1; CDR3: ASSLGKGAGAF
J: TRBJ2-2; V: TRBV7-2; CDR3: ASSLSGFLTGELF
J: TRBJ2-6; V: TRBV18; CDR3: ASSLSGTGGTGANVLT
J: TRBJ2-1; V: TRBV5-1; CDR3: ASSSTSGNNEQF
J: TRBJ1-2; V: TRBV27; CDR3: ASSLGQDYGYT
J: TRBJ2-2; V: TRBV11-2; CDR3: ASSLRRNHAGELF
J: TRBJ2-1; V: TRBV7-2; CDR3: ASSYRTGVRDEQF
J: TRBJ2-6; V: TRBV5-1; CDR3: ASSPTSGANVLT
J: TRBJ1-2; V: TRBV28; CDR3: ASSRAGTGNYGYT
J: TRBJ1-1; V: TRBV7-9; CDR3: ASGPRQGWTEAF
J: TRBJ2-3; V: TRBV24-1; CDR3: ATSDLASSGTDTQY
J: TRBJ1-1; V: TRBV19; CDR3: ASSIRDRDTEAF
J: TRBJ1-3; V: TRBV24-1; CDR3: ATTTGTGNTIY
J: TRBJ1-5; V: TRBV5-1; CDR3: ASSLESLGGVGNQPQH
J: TRBJ2-5; V: TRBV3-1/TRBV3-2; CDR3: ASSPSLEKTQY
J: TRBJ1-2; V: TRBV19; CDR3: ASTSGTWDVYGYT
J: TRBJ2-1; V: TRBV5-1; CDR3: ASSPGNSYNEQF
J: TRBJ2-1; V: TRBV4-1; CDR3: ASSQDPGFSYNEQF
J: TRBJ1-2; V: TRBV12-3/TRBV12-4; CDR3: ASRRDIRGGYT
J: TRBJ1-5; V: TRBV19; CDR3: ASSKQTGLNQPQH
J: TRBJ2-1; V: TRBV25-1; CDR3: ASSRDTTYNEQF
J: TRBJ1-4; V: TRBV19; CDR3: ATSLGGQGGEKLF
J: TRBJ2-1; V: TRBV27; CDR3: ASSRTAIRLGNEQF
J: TRBJ1-1; V: TRBV19; CDR3: ASITGAWEAF
J: TRBJ2-1; V: TRBV11-3; CDR3: ASSPGTSGRDEQF
J: TRBJ2-7; V: TRBV5-1; CDR3: ASSLVFRTGGTYEQY
J: TRBJ2-5; V: TRBV5-6; CDR3: ASSFLSAGGFETQY
J: TRBJ1-2; V: TRBV25-1; CDR3: ASSEYRGDRDGYT